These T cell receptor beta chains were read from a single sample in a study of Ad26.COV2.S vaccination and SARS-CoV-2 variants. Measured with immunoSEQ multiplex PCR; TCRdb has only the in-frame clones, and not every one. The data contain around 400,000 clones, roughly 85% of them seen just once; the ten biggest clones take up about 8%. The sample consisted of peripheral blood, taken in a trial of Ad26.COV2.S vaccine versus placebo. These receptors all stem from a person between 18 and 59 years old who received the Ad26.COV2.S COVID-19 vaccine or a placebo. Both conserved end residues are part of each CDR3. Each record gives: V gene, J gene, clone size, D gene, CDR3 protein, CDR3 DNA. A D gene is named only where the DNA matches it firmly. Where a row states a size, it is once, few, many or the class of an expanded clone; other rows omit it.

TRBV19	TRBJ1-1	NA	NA	CASSIGRRIRNTEAFF	TGTGCCAGTAGTATAGGAAGGAGGATTAGGAACACTGAAGCTTTCTTT
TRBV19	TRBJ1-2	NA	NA	CASSPGNGYTF	TGTGCCAGTAGTCCGGGGAATGGCTACACCTTC
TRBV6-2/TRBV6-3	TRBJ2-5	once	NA	CASSPRGPESQYF	TGTGCCAGCAGTCCGCGGGGTCCAGAGTCCCAGTACTTC
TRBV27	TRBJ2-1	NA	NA	CASSFKGHGVNEQFF	TGTGCCAGCAGTTTCAAGGGACATGGGGTCAATGAGCAGTTCTTC
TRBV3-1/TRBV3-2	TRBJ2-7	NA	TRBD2	CASSQGLAGGPEQYF	TGTGCCAGCAGCCAAGGACTAGCGGGAGGGCCTGAGCAGTACTTC
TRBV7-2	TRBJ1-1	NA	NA	CASSLVVLGTEAFF	TGTGCCAGCAGCTTAGTAGTCTTGGGCACTGAAGCTTTCTTT
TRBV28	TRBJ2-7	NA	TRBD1	CASGQLLGPTGGEQYF	TGTGCCAGCGGCCAGTTACTAGGGCCCACAGGGGGGGAGCAGTACTTC
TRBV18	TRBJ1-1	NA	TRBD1	CASSPSRTGGTEAFF	TGTGCCAGCTCACCCTCGCGGACAGGGGGCACTGAAGCTTTCTTT
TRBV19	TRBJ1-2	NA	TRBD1	CASSIGTDIYGYTF	TGTGCCAGTAGTATCGGGACAGATATCTATGGCTACACCTTC
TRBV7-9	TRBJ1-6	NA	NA	CASSLVQGDSPLHF	TGTGCCAGCAGCTTAGTCCAGGGCGATTCACCCCTCCACTTT
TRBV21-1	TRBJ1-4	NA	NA	CASSKVRMANEKLFF	TGTGCCAGCAGCAAAGTGAGGATGGCTAATGAAAAACTGTTTTTT
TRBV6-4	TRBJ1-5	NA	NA	CARGGTAQGQHF	TGTGCCAGGGGAGGGACCGCCCAGGGCCAGCATTTT
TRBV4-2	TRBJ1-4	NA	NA	CASSLRTATNEKLFF	TGTGCCAGCAGCCTGCGGACAGCAACTAATGAAAAACTGTTTTTT
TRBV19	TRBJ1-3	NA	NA	CASSIIGAAGNTIYF	TGTGCCAGTAGTATAATCGGGGCAGCTGGAAACACCATATATTTT
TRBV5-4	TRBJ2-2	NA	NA	CASSFGGTNTGELFF	TGTGCCAGCAGCTTCGGCGGGACGAACACCGGGGAGCTGTTTTTT
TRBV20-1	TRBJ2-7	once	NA	CSARVGGEQYF	TGCAGTGCTAGAGTTGGGGGGGAGCAGTACTTC
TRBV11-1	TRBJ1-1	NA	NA	CASSLGGYSEAFF	TGTGCCAGCAGCTTAGGGGGGTACAGTGAAGCTTTCTTT
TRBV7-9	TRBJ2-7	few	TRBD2	CASSLTSGTYEQYF	TGTGCCAGCAGCTTGACTAGCGGGACCTACGAGCAGTACTTC
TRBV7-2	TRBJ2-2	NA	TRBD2	CASSPGLSSGHTGELFF	TGTGCCAGCAGCCCCGGCCTTTCTAGCGGGCACACCGGGGAGCTGTTTTTT
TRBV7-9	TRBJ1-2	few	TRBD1	CASSLDRGGSGYTF	TGTGCCAGCAGCTTAGACAGGGGAGGGAGTGGCTACACCTTC
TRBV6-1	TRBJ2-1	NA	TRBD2	CASSVRAGVTHNEQFF	TGTGCCAGCAGTGTTCGAGCGGGGGTGACACACAATGAGCAGTTCTTC
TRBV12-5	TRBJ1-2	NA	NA	CASGLGGEGYTF	TGTGCTAGTGGTTTGGGCGGGGAAGGCTACACCTTC
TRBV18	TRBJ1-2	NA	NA	CASAPPGTVGNGYTF	TGTGCCAGCGCCCCCCCGGGGACTGTGGGCAATGGCTACACCTTC
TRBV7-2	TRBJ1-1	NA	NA	CASSSQVNTEAFF	TGTGCCAGCAGCTCACAGGTGAACACTGAAGCTTTCTTT
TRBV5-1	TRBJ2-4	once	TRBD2	CASSSNSGRANIQYF	TGCGCCAGCAGCTCGAATAGCGGGAGGGCCAACATTCAGTACTTC
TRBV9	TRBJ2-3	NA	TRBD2	CASTLKREAPTDTQYF	TGTGCCAGCACCCTGAAGCGGGAGGCCCCCACAGATACGCAGTATTTT
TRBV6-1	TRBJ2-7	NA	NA	CASSEHPGVLVDYEQYF	TGTGCCAGCAGTGAACACCCCGGGGTTTTAGTAGACTACGAGCAGTACTTC
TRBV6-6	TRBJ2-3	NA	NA	CASNFYPGGDTQYF	TGTGCCAGCAATTTTTACCCGGGCGGAGATACGCAGTATTTT
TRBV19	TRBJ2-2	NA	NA	CASSIPGTRAGELFF	TGTGCCAGTAGTATTCCAGGAACCAGGGCCGGGGAGCTGTTTTTT
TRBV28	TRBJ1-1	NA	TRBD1	CASREGTGLQAFF	TGTGCCAGCAGAGAAGGGACAGGCCTGCAAGCTTTCTTT
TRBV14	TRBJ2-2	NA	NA	CASSSTRLGELFF	TGTGCCAGCAGCTCGACTCGGCTTGGGGAGCTGTTTTTT
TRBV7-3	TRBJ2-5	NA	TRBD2	CASSFSGGAGETQYF	TGTGCCAGCAGCTTTAGCGGGGGGGCCGGAGAGACCCAGTACTTC
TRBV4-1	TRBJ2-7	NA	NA	CASSRGPQRAYEQYF	TGCGCCAGCAGCCGGGGACCGCAGAGGGCCTACGAGCAGTACTTC
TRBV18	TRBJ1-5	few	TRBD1	CASSQQWTGNQPQHF	TGTGCCAGCTCACAGCAATGGACAGGGAACCAGCCCCAGCATTTT
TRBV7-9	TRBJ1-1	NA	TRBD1	CASSGTGGRTEAFF	TGTGCCAGCAGCGGGACAGGGGGCCGCACTGAAGCTTTCTTT
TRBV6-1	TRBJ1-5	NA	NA	CASSDNRASNQPQHF	TGTGCCAGCAGTGATAACAGGGCGAGCAATCAGCCCCAGCATTTT
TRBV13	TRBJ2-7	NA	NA	CASSLGTTYEQYF	TGTGCCAGCAGCTTAGGGACAACCTACGAGCAGTACTTC
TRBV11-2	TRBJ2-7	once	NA	CASSLAGDEQYF	TGTGCCAGCAGCTTAGCAGGGGACGAGCAGTACTTC
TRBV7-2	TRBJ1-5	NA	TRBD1	CASSLGQGPRQPQHF	TGTGCCAGCAGCTTGGGACAGGGGCCCCGCCAGCCCCAGCATTTT
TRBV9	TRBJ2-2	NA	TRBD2	CASSRGRDTGELFF	TGTGCCAGCAGTCGGGGGAGGGACACCGGGGAGCTGTTTTTT
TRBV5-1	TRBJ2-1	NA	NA	CASSLGQPYNEQFF	TGCGCCAGCAGCTTGGGGCAGCCCTACAATGAGCAGTTCTTC
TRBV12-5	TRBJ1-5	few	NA	CASGSQGTVNAQPQHF	TGTGCTAGTGGTTCCCAGGGTACCGTCAATGCTCAGCCCCAGCATTTT
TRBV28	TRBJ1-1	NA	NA	CASSWGRGPEAFF	TGTGCCAGCAGTTGGGGGCGGGGGCCTGAAGCTTTCTTT
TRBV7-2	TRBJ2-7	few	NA	CASSLGVEGLYEQYF	TGTGCCAGCAGCTTAGGGGTTGAGGGCCTTTACGAGCAGTACTTC
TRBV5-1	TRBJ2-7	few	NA	CASSLVAGSYEQYF	TGCGCCAGCAGCTTGGTGGCGGGGAGCTACGAGCAGTACTTC
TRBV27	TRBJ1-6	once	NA	CASSPLAGYSPLHF	TGTGCCAGCAGTCCCCTGGCGGGGTATTCACCCCTCCACTTT